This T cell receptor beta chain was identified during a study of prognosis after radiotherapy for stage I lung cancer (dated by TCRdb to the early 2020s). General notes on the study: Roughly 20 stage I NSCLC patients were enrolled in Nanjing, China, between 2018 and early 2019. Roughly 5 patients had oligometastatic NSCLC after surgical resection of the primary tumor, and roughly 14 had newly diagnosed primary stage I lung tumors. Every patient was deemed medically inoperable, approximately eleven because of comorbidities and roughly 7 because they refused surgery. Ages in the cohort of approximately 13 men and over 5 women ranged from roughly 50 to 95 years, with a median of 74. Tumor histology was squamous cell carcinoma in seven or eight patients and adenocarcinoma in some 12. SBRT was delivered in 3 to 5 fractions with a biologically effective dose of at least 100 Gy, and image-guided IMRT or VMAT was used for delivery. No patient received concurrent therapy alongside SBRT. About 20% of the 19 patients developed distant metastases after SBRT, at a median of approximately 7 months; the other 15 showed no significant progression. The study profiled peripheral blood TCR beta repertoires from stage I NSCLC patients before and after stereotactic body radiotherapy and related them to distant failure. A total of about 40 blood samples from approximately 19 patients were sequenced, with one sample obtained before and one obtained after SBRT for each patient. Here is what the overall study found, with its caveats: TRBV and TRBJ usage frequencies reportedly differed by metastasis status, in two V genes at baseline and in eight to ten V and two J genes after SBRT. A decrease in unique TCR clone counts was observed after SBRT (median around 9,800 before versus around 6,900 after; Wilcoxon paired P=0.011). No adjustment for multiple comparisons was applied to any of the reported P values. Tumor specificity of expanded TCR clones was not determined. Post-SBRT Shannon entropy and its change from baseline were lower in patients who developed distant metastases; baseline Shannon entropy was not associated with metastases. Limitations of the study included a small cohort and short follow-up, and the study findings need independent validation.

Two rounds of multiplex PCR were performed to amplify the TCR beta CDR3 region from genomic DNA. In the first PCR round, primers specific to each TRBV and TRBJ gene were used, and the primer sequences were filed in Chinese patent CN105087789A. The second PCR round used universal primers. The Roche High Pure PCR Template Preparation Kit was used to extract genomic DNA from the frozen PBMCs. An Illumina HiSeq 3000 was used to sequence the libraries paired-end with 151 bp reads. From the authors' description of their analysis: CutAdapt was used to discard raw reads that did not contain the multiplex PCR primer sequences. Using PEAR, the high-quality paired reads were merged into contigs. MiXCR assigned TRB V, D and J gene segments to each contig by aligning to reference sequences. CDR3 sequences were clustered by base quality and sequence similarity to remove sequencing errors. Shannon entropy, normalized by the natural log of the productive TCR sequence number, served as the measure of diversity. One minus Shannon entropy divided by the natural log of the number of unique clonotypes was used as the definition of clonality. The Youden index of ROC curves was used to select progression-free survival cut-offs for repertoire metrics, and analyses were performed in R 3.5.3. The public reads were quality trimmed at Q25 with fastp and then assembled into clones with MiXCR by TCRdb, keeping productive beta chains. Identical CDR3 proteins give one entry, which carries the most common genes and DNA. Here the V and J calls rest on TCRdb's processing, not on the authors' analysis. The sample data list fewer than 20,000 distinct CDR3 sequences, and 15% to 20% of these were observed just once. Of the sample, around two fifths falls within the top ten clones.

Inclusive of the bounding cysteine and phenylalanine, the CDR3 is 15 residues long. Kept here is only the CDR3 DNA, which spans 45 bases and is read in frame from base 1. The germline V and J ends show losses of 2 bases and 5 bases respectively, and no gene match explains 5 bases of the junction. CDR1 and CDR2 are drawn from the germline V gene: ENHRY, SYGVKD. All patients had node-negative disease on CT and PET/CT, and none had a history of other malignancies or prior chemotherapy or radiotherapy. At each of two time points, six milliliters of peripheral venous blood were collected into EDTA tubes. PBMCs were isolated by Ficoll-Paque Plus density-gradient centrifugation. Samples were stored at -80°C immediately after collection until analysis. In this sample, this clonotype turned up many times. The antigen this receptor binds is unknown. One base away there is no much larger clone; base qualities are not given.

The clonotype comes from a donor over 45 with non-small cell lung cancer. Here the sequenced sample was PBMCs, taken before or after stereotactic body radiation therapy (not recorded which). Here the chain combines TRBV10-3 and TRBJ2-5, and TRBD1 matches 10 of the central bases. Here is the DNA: TGTGCCATCAGTGAGCCGACAGGGGGCGATGAGACCCAGTACTTC. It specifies CAISEPTGGDETQYF.